The 22 T cell receptor beta chains below all came from one sample that was sequenced in a study of response to subunit inactivated influenza vaccine. Using its own MiXCR run on the RT-PCR reads, TCRdb lists one record per CDR3 protein. The sample consists of about 310,000 distinct CDR3 sequences, 20% to 25% of them appearing once. The starting material was PBMCs from blood, obtained 21 months after vaccination. All receptors derive from a man aged 50-75 years who received an inactivated influenza vaccine.

This chain connects TRBV28 to TRBJ2-7; 11 bases align to TRBD2. The CDR3 runs 15 residues. Per germline, CDR1 MDHEN and CDR2 SYDVKM. Unmatched junction bases numbered 3, after V lost 3 bases and J lost 2 bases. The CDR3 region has the DNA TGTGCCAGCAGTTTGGAACTAGCGGGAGCCTACGAGCAGTACTTC. Amino acids: CASSLELAGAYEQYF.

This clonotype was recorded only once. This chain connects TRBV6-1 to TRBJ2-7; D may be TRBD2 (6 bases). The CDR3 is made up of 14 amino acids. V lost 6 bases and J 3 bases, leaving 15 bases between the germline ends. Germline values: CDR1 MNHNS, CDR2 SASEGT. The CDR3 loop reads CASRRDSRGYEQYF. For the CDR3, the DNA is TGTGCCAGCAGACGGGACTCCCGAGGCTACGAGCAGTACTTC.

This clonotype was counted only a few times. A much more abundant neighbour one base away suggests this may be a read error. The rearrangement links TRBV12-3 or TRBV12-4 to TRBJ1-1; D gene uncertain. CDR3 size: 12 residues. The V and J ends lost 6 bases and 0 bases respectively, with 5 bases between them. The CDR3 is CASREVNTEAFF. The CDR3 region has the DNA TGTGCCAGCAGGGAAGTGAACACTGAAGCTTTCTTT.

The chain couples TRBV5-1 to TRBJ1-2; the match to TRBD1 covers 9 bases. With 4 bases clipped from V and 4 bases from J, the junction kept 8 bases outside the gene matches. The germline V gene encodes CDR1 SGHRS and CDR2 YFSETQ. The CDR3 runs to 15 residues. The CDR3 sequence is CASSEQGARSYGYTF. Written as DNA, the CDR3 is TGCGCCAGCAGCGAACAGGGGGCGCGGAGCTATGGCTACACCTTC.

The rearrangement uses TRBV4-1 and TRBJ2-7; possibly TRBD2 for D (6 bases). Trimming left V 1 base short and J 1 base short, with 11 bases between. Germline V gives CDR1 MGHRA, CDR2 YSYEKL. This CDR3 is built from 15 residues. The CDR3 spells CASSQVWGTSYEQYF. CDR3 coding DNA: TGCGCCAGCAGCCAAGTTTGGGGGACTTCCTACGAGCAGTACTTC.

The V and J genes are TRBV6-5 and TRBJ2-3; D not certain. V was clipped by 2 bases and J by 6 bases, with 9 bases between them. Germline-derived CDR1 and CDR2 are MNHEY and SVGAGI. The CDR3 runs to 13 residues. CDR3 region: CASSYTPRDTQYF. In DNA, the CDR3 is TGTGCCAGCAGTTACACGCCCCGGGATACGCAGTATTTT.

Worth noting for this clonotype: A much larger clonotype is one base distant, so this may be a read error. The V gene is TRBV5-5, the J gene TRBJ1-1, with no clear D. Germline CDR1 and CDR2: SGHKS and YYEKEE (reference sequence). V was cut by 4 bases and J by 9 bases, with 19 bases left in between. This CDR3 is built from 14 residues. Here the CDR3 DNA reads TGTGCCAGCAGCGCCTTGGTGTCGCGGACTAAAGCTTTCTTT. The encoded protein is CASSALVSRTKAFF.

This clonotype was counted a few times. The rearrangement uses TRBV19 and TRBJ1-5; possible D gene TRBD1, 6 bases. The CDR3 sequence is 16 residues long. Germline CDR1 reads LNHDA; CDR2 reads SQIVND (reference sequence). Trimming took off 10 bases at V and 0 bases at J, with 19 bases between the two ends. The CDR3 nucleotides are TGTGCCACCCCGGACAGAATCTCGACTAGCAATCAGCCCCAGCATTTT. This encodes CATPDRISTSNQPQHF.

In this sample, this clonotype turned up a few times. V gene TRBV6-1 combines with J gene TRBJ1-2, with D hard to call. This CDR3 is 12 amino acids long. From germline, CDR1 is MNHNS and CDR2 SASEGT. V shed 3 bases and J shed 3 bases, with 5 bases lying between them. CDR3 residues: CASSETYYGYTF. Written as DNA, the CDR3 is TGTGCCAGCAGTGAGACGTACTATGGCTACACCTTC.

The V and J genes are TRBV3-1 and TRBJ2-5; 11 bases are a match to TRBD2. Looked up from germline, CDR1 is LGHDT and CDR2 is YNNKEL (reference sequence). CDR3 length equals 15 residues. V was clipped by 4 bases and J by 5 bases; unmatched bases: 6. This CDR3 reads CASSPLAGGRETQYF. The DNA for the CDR3 is TGTGCCAGCAGCCCTCTAGCGGGGGGACGTGAGACCCAGTACTTC.

This clonotype was seen a handful of times. This chain connects TRBV27 to TRBJ1-2; TRBD1 agrees at 7 bases. The germline CDR1 and CDR2 sequences are MNHEY and SMNVEV (reference sequence). The CDR3 has 16 amino acids. Trimming cost V 2 bases and J 0 bases; bases outside gene matches: 6. The CDR3 is CASSLVGTATNYGYTF. The CDR3 DNA is TGTGCCAGCAGTTTAGTTGGGACAGCTACTAACTATGGCTACACCTTC.

This clonotype came up a few times. This rearrangement joins TRBV7-9 to TRBJ1-4; tentative D call: TRBD1 (5 bases). Germline CDR1 and CDR2: SEHNR and FQNEAQ (reference sequence). V lost 5 bases and J 4 bases, leaving 11 bases between the germline ends. There are 14 residues in the CDR3. The CDR3 is CASSPRGNNEKLFF. CDR3 DNA sequence: TGTGCCAGCAGCCCCCGGGGGAATAATGAAAAACTGTTTTTT.

In this sample, this clonotype turned up a few times. This chain joins TRBV5-1 and TRBJ2-2; TRBD1 aligns across 8 bases. This CDR3 is 17 amino acids long. The J segment lost 4 bases and the V segment lost 4 bases, leaving 12 bases of the junction unmatched. Germline V lookup: CDR1 SGHRS, CDR2 YFSETQ. In nucleotides, the CDR3 is TGCGCCAGCAGCCCCATACCGGGACAGGCCGGCACCGGGGAGCTGTTTTTT. This codes for CASSPIPGQAGTGELFF. The complete variable domain, with remaining parts taken from reference TRBV5-1 and TRBJ2-2, reads KAGVTQTPRYLIKTRGQQVTLSCSPISGHRSVSWYQQTPGQGLQFLFEYFSETQRNKGNFPGRFSGRQFSNSRSEMNVSTLELGDSALYLCASSPIPGQAGTGELFFGEGSRLTVL.

This clonotype was seen repeatedly, ten times or more. The CDR3 region has the DNA TGTGCCAGCAGCTTAGCTGGTACAGAGAATCAGCCCCAGCATTTT. As protein: CASSLAGTENQPQHF. The chain joins TRBV7-2 to TRBJ1-5; D not resolved. The length of the CDR3 is 15 residues. Germline V gene sequence: CDR1 SGHTA, CDR2 FQGNSA. Trimming stripped 0 bases from V and 4 bases from J, with 10 bases between.

The V gene is TRBV28, the J gene TRBJ2-4; no clear D gene. CDR3 length equals 14 residues. Trimming shortened V by 9 bases and J by 7 bases, and 19 bases separated the two germline ends. Per the germline V gene, CDR1 is MDHEN and CDR2 is SYDVKM. This chain's CDR3 is CASRHDASVNIQYF. The CDR3 DNA reads TGTGCCAGTAGACATGACGCGTCGGTGAACATTCAGTACTTC.

The rearrangement joins TRBV20-1 to TRBJ2-1; tentatively, D is TRBD1 (6 bases). Per the germline V gene, CDR1 is DFQATT and CDR2 is SNEGSKA (reference sequence). The length of the CDR3 is 15 residues. Trimming removed 6 bases from V and 4 bases from J, with 19 bases in between. This CDR3 reads CSAMGASHSYNEQFF. Here the CDR3 DNA reads TGCAGTGCCATGGGGGCTAGCCATTCTTACAATGAGCAGTTCTTC.

The chain couples TRBV29-1 to TRBJ2-7; TRBD2 matches 10 bases. The length of the CDR3 is 14 residues. V dropped 3 bases and J dropped 3; count of bases not matched to a gene: 5. CDR1 is SQVTM and CDR2 is ANQGSEA in the germline V gene. Here the CDR3 DNA reads TGCAGCGTTGAGGATAGCGGGGGGAACTACGAGCAGTACTTC. Translated: CSVEDSGGNYEQYF.

V is TRBV19 and J is TRBJ1-5; D is unclear. The V end lost 4 bases, the J end lost 4 bases, and 20 bases lay between the germline ends. From germline, CDR1 is LNHDA and CDR2 SQIVND (reference sequence). The CDR3 loop spans 17 amino acids. Here the CDR3 reads CASSTPGKIFSNQPQHF. The CDR3 nucleotides are TGTGCCAGTAGTACCCCTGGCAAGATCTTTTCTAATCAGCCCCAGCATTTT.

The J gene is TRBJ2-5, the V gene TRBV11-2, with 8 bases aligning to TRBD2. The CDR3 loop spans 17 amino acids. Looked up from germline, CDR1 is SGHAT and CDR2 is FQNNGV. With V trimmed by 5 bases and J by 1 base, 12 bases remained unmatched. CDR3 region: CASSTPGTSYFQETQYF. CDR3 sequence (DNA): TGTGCCAGCAGCACCCCCGGGACTAGTTATTTCCAAGAGACCCAGTACTTC.

The chain combines TRBV28 with TRBJ1-4; D remains ambiguous. Between the trimmed V and J ends, which lost 3 bases and 0 bases, there was a span of 8 bases. CDR1 is MDHEN and CDR2 is SYDVKM in the germline V gene. The CDR3 covers 15 residues. CDR3 bases: TGTGCCAGCAGTTTTTCGGATGCAACTAATGAAAAACTGTTTTTT. Translation: CASSFSDATNEKLFF.

This clonotype was seen a few times. The chain combines TRBV9 with TRBJ2-1, with 7 positions matching TRBD2. V was clipped by 0 bases and J by 4 bases; unmatched bases: 4. CDR1 is SGDLS and CDR2 is YYNGEE in the germline V gene. CDR3 length: 15 residues. For the CDR3, the DNA is TGTGCCAGCAGCGTAGAAGGGGAGGGGTACAATGAGCAGTTCTTC. Translating gives CASSVEGEGYNEQFF.

This rearrangement joins TRBV7-2 to TRBJ2-1; D is unresolved. V was shortened by 4 bases and J by 0 bases, with 10 bases between the two germline ends. The length of the CDR3 is 15 residues. Germline V lookup: CDR1 SGHTA, CDR2 FQGNSA. The DNA for the CDR3 is TGTGCCAGCAGCTCCTTAGATATCTCCTACAATGAGCAGTTCTTC. Its protein is CASSSLDISYNEQFF. Using reference TRBV7-2 and TRBJ2-1 for the parts outside the CDR3, the full variable domain is GAGVSQSPSNKVTEKGKDVELRCDPISGHTALYWYRQSLGQGLEFLIYFQGNSAPDKSGLPSDRFSAERTGGSVSTLTIQRTQQEDSAVYLCASSSLDISYNEQFFGPGTRLTVL.